This T cell receptor (beta chain) originates from a study of identical twins. Study-wide results and limits: For cord blood, abundant beta clonotypes had fewer insertions, unlike memory repertoires, which showed none. Out-of-frame alpha sequences shared by twins showed excess low generation probability.

Trimming cost V 1 base and J 6 bases, with 7 bases left between them. This CDR3 is built from 13 residues. Germline V CDR1 and CDR2: SGHNT, YENEEA. This clonotype was seen many times. Its target is not known. Each cDNA held unique molecular identifiers, and template switching gave it a universal primer site. From the 5' RACE reads, TCRdb called clonotypes with MiXCR, one entry per CDR3 protein. In the table there are 260,000 or so distinct CDR3 sequences, 7% to 8.5% of which are singletons. The sample was also reused in another study, on yellow fever vaccine responses in identical twins.

The clonotype comes from a woman between 18 and 30 years old in good health. V is TRBV11-3 and J is TRBJ2-1, with D possibly being TRBD2 (5 bases). The sequenced sample consisted of CD8+ T cells sorted from blood. CDR3 DNA: TGTGCCAGCAGCTTAGCCAGCGGCAATGAGCAGTTCTTC. This encodes CASSLASGNEQFF.